The clone carrying this T cell receptor (beta chain) has only one observation. These data originate in a study of OX40 agonist ivuxolimab in advanced cancers. The trim removed 5 bases at V and 3 bases at J, leaving 9 bases unmatched. This CDR3 spans 15 amino acids. Looked up from germline, CDR1 is MDHEN and CDR2 is SYDVKM. TCRdb's copy holds only in-frame clones and misses some; the assay was immunoSEQ multiplex PCR. This sample carries around 68,000 clones, around 86% of them seen once, and the ten largest clones take roughly 1.2%. The receptor comes from an adult with an advanced solid tumor such as melanoma, head and neck, liver or kidney cancer. The chain is built from TRBV28 and TRBJ2-7, with TRBD1 matching 8 bases. Here the sequenced sample was CD4+ or CD8+ T cells sorted from blood, taken in a trial of the OX40 agonist ivuxolimab. For the CDR3, the DNA is TGTGCCAGCAGTGCCCAGGACAGGGTAAACTACGAGCAGTACTTC. It specifies CASSAQDRVNYEQYF.